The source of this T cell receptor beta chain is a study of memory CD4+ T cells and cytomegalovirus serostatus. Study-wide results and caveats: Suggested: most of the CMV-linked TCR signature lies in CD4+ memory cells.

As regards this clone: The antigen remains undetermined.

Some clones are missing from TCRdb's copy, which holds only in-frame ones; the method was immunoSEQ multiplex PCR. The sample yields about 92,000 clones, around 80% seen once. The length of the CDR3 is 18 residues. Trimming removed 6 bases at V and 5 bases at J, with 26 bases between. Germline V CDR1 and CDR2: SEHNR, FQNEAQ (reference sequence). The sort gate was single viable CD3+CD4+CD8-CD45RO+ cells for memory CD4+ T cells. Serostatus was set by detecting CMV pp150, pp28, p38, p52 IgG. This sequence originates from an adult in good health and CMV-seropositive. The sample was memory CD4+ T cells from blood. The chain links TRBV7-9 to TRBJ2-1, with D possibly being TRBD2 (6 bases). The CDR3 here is CASRARWGDEIRNNEQFF. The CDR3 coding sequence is TGTGCCAGCAGGGCCCGTTGGGGGGACGAAATAAGAAACAATGAGCAGTTCTTC. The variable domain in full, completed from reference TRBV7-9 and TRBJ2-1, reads DTGVSQNPRHKITKRGQNVTFRCDPISEHNRLYWYRQTLGQGPEFLTYFQNEAQLEKSRLLSDRFSAERPKGSFSTLEIQRTEQGDSAMYLCASRARWGDEIRNNEQFFGPGTRLTVL.